The rows below give T cell receptor beta chains drawn from one sample of a study of shared clonotypes between healthy human individuals. Sequencing was performed with immunoSEQ multiplex PCR; in TCRdb, only in-frame clones are kept and a portion is missing. In the table there are 2 million to 2.5 million clones, more than 85% of which are singletons. The sequenced sample consisted of naive CD4+ T cells from PBMCs. The receptors come from a man aged 18 to 29 in good health. Some clones in this sample may be carry-over from other donors' samples. The CDR3 runs from the conserved cysteine through the conserved F or W. Each record gives: J gene, D gene, V gene, clone size, CDR3 protein, CDR3 DNA. D genes are given only for firm matches. Expanded clones are given a class, and other clones once, few, many or no size at all.

>TRBJ1-1|-|TRBV6-5|-
CASSLREGHTTEAFF
TGTGCCAGCAGTTTGAGAGAGGGCCACACTACTGAAGCTTTCTTT
>TRBJ1-1|-|TRBV30|few
CAWSTTNGGVTEAFF
TGTGCCTGGAGTACCACCAACGGGGGAGTCACTGAAGCTTTCTTT
>TRBJ2-1|-|TRBV21-1|-
CASSSARTSGTYNEQFF
TGTGCCAGCAGCAGCGCGAGGACTAGCGGGACCTACAATGAGCAGTTCTTC
>TRBJ1-2|-|TRBV5-4|-
CASRGVYGYTF
TGTGCCAGCAGAGGGGTGTATGGCTACACCTTC
>TRBJ2-7|TRBD1|TRBV28|-
CASSDRDYGGYEQYF
TGTGCCAGCAGCGACAGGGATTATGGTGGCTACGAGCAGTACTTC
>TRBJ2-1|TRBD2|TRBV27|-
CASILLRTSGGGEQFF
TGTGCCAGCATCCTCCTGAGGACTAGCGGGGGGGGTGAGCAGTTCTTC
>TRBJ1-2|-|TRBV7-2|-
CASSYSSTTNYGYTF
TGTGCCAGCAGTTACTCTTCTACAACTAACTATGGCTACACCTTC
>TRBJ2-2|-|TRBV7-3|-
CASSPPGRNGELFF
TGTGCCAGCAGCCCTCCGGGGAGGAACGGGGAGCTGTTTTTT
>TRBJ2-7|TRBD2|TRBV7-9|-
CAGRREGGSYEQYF
TGTGCCGGCCGGCGGGAGGGCGGCTCCTACGAGCAGTACTTC
>TRBJ2-2|-|TRBV5-1|-
CASRWDRNTGELFF
TGCGCCAGCAGGTGGGACCGCAACACCGGGGAGCTGTTTTTT
>TRBJ1-2|TRBD1|TRBV9|-
CASSVTQGNYGYTF
TGTGCCAGCAGCGTAACACAGGGGAACTATGGCTACACCTTC
>TRBJ1-5|-|TRBV15|-
CATSRDTSGDEPQHF
TGTGCCACCAGCAGAGACACTTCAGGGGACGAGCCCCAGCATTTT
>TRBJ1-4|-|TRBV21-1|-
CASSTPGRATNEKLFF
TGTGCCAGCAGCACGCCGGGGCGCGCAACTAATGAAAAACTGTTTTTT
>TRBJ2-2|TRBD1|TRBV27|-
CASRTGGPYSGELFF
TGTGCCAGCAGGACAGGGGGCCCGTATTCCGGGGAGCTGTTTTTT
>TRBJ1-3|-|TRBV21-1|-
CASPPRVSGNTIYF
TGTGCCAGCCCTCCTCGAGTCTCTGGAAACACCATATATTTT
>TRBJ2-2|-|TRBV29-1|-
CSVLPLEGGNTGELFF
TGCAGCGTTCTCCCCTTGGAGGGGGGGAACACCGGGGAGCTGTTTTTT
>TRBJ2-6|-|TRBV11-3|-
CASSPRRGSGANVLTF
TGTGCCAGCAGCCCACGGCGGGGCTCTGGGGCCAACGTCCTGACTTTC
>TRBJ2-7|-|TRBV6-1|-
CATTGTPLYEQYF
TGTGCCACAACCGGGACACCTCTATACGAGCAGTACTTC
>TRBJ2-2|-|TRBV5-1|-
CASSSGPGTGNTGELFF
TGCGCCAGCAGCTCTGGGCCCGGGACTGGGAACACCGGGGAGCTGTTTTTT
>TRBJ2-5|-|TRBV5-1|-
CASSLVPGAQETQYF
TGCGCCAGCAGCTTGGTTCCGGGGGCGCAGGAGACCCAGTACTTC
>TRBJ2-7|TRBD1|TRBV6-5|-
CASSYAYGTAAYEQYF
TGTGCCAGCAGTTACGCGTATGGGACAGCAGCCTACGAGCAGTACTTC
>TRBJ1-1|TRBD1|TRBV5-1|-
CASSLIGQGTTEAFF
TGCGCCAGCAGCTTGATAGGACAGGGGACCACTGAAGCTTTCTTT
>TRBJ2-5|-|TRBV5-4|-
CASSLVSSGETQYF
TGTGCCAGCAGCTTGGTTTCTTCAGGAGAGACCCAGTACTTC
>TRBJ2-2|-|TRBV10-2|-
CASSTGANTGELFF
TGCGCCAGCAGTACGGGGGCGAACACCGGGGAGCTGTTTTTT
>TRBJ1-1|-|TRBV28|-
CASSLKTTEAFF
TGTGCCAGCAGTTTAAAAACCACTGAAGCTTTCTTT
>TRBJ1-2|TRBD1|TRBV7-3|-
CASSSTGVGGYTF
TGTGCCAGCAGCTCCACAGGGGTGGGCGGCTACACCTTC
>TRBJ2-5|TRBD1|TRBV30|-
CAFGTGGLETQYF
TGTGCCTTCGGGACAGGGGGCTTAGAGACCCAGTACTTC
>TRBJ1-1|-|TRBV7-2|-
CASSSVRTSYTEAFF
TGTGCCAGCAGCTCGGTGAGGACCTCTTACACTGAAGCTTTCTTT
>TRBJ1-1|-|TRBV19|-
CASSMRGRDTEAFF
TGTGCCAGTAGTATGCGCGGACGTGACACTGAAGCTTTCTTT
>TRBJ1-4|TRBD1|TRBV5-1|-
CASSPGGGQSGEKLFF
TGCGCCAGCAGCCCTGGCGGGGGACAGAGTGGCGAAAAACTGTTTTTT
>TRBJ1-4|TRBD1|TRBV7-8|-
CASSLGGTGNEKLFF
TGTGCCAGCAGCTTAGGGGGGACAGGCAATGAAAAACTGTTTTTT
>TRBJ2-7|-|TRBV28|once
CASSFGREVGQYF
TGTGCCAGCAGTTTCGGGCGGGAAGTGGGGCAGTACTTC
>TRBJ1-2|TRBD1|TRBV2|-
CASSKRDRGNLGYTF
TGTGCCAGCAGTAAACGGGACAGGGGGAATTTGGGCTACACCTTC
>TRBJ2-7|TRBD2|TRBV10-2|-
CASNDGGSEQYF
TGCGCCAGCAATGACGGCGGGAGCGAGCAGTACTTC
>TRBJ2-1|TRBD2|TRBV7-6|-
CASSPRGGQSSYNEQFF
TGTGCCAGCAGCCCCCGGGGGGGGCAAAGCTCCTACAATGAGCAGTTCTTC
>TRBJ2-7|-|TRBV6-5|-
CASSYRQPPHEQYF
TGTGCCAGCAGTTACAGGCAGCCCCCCCACGAGCAGTACTTC
>TRBJ1-1|-|TRBV10-2|-
CASSDKGYLSELRHSTEAFF
TGCGCCAGCAGTGATAAGGGGTATTTGTCCGAGCTTCGACATAGCACTGAAGCTTTCTTT
>TRBJ2-4|-|TRBV6-6|-
CASSYSNRRYF
TGTGCCAGCAGTTACTCGAACAGACGGTACTTC
>TRBJ2-2|-|TRBV27|-
CASSFNSRSLNTGELFF
TGTGCCAGCAGTTTTAACAGTCGTTCCCTGAACACCGGGGAGCTGTTTTTT
>TRBJ1-2|-|TRBV6-5|once
CASSYSNGYRGYTF
TGTGCCAGCAGTTACTCAAACGGGTATCGTGGCTACACCTTC
>TRBJ2-5|-|TRBV7-3|-
CASSLSGEGETQYF
TGTGCCAGCAGCTTATCAGGGGAGGGAGAGACCCAGTACTTC
>TRBJ1-1|TRBD1|TRBV25-1|few
CASGGTGVTEAFF
TGTGCCAGCGGGGGGACAGGGGTCACTGAAGCTTTCTTT
>TRBJ2-2|-|TRBV9|-
CASRRTGTNTGELFF
TGTGCCAGCCGACGGACTGGCACGAACACCGGGGAGCTGTTTTTT
>TRBJ2-5|TRBD1|TRBV28|-
CASSLVRGSETQYF
TGTGCCAGCAGTTTAGTCAGGGGGTCAGAGACCCAGTACTTC
>TRBJ2-2|-|TRBV14|-
CASSHMGRGTGELFF
TGTGCCAGCAGCCACATGGGGCGAGGCACCGGGGAGCTGTTTTTT
>TRBJ2-7|-|TRBV9|-
CASSVDPRGIYEQYF
TGTGCCAGCAGCGTAGACCCACGGGGGATCTACGAGCAGTACTTC
>TRBJ2-1|TRBD2|TRBV7-9|-
CATWDTSGRGNEQFF
TGTGCCACCTGGGATACCAGCGGGAGAGGGAATGAGCAGTTCTTC
>TRBJ2-7|-|TRBV2|-
CASSIGQSYEQYF
TGTGCCAGCAGCATTGGACAGTCCTACGAGCAGTACTTC
>TRBJ2-3|TRBD2|TRBV7-2|-
CASSLGGTSGIRQYF
TGTGCCAGCAGCTTAGGCGGGACTAGCGGGATTCGGCAGTATTTT
>TRBJ1-3|-|TRBV6-1|-
CASSEGGRRTSGNTIYF
TGTGCCAGCAGTGAGGGGGGCCGCCGAACCTCTGGAAACACCATATATTTT
>TRBJ2-3|-|TRBV9|-
CASSVGTSTDTQYF
TGTGCCAGCAGCGTAGGTACTAGCACAGATACGCAGTATTTT
>TRBJ1-5|-|TRBV6-5|-
CASKIGQQNQPQHF
TGTGCCAGCAAAATAGGGCAGCAAAATCAGCCCCAGCATTTT
>TRBJ2-5|-|TRBV5-1|-
CASSPGQFQETQYF
TGCGCCAGCAGCCCCGGACAGTTTCAAGAGACCCAGTACTTC